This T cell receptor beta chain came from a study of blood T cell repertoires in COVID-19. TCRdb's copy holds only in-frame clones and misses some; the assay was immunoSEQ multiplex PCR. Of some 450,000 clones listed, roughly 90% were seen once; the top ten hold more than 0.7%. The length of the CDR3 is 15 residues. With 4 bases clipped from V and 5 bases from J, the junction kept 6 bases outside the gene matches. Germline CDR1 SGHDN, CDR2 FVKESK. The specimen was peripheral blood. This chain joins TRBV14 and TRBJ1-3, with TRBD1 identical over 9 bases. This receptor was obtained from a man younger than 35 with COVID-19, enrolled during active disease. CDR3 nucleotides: TGTGCCAGCAGCCCCCCCGGGACAGGGAGAAACACCATATATTTT. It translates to CASSPPGTGRNTIYF.